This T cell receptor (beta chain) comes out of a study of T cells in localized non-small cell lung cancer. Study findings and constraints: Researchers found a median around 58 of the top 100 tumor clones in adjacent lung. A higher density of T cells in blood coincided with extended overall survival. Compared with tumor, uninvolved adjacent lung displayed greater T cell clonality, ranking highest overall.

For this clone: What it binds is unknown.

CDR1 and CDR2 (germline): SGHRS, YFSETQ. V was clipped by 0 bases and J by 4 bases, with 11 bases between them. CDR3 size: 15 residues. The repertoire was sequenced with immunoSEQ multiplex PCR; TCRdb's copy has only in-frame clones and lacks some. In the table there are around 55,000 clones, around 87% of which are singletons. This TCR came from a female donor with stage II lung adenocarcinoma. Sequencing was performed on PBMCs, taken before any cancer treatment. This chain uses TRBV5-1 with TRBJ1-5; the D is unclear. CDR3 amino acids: CASSLDGSINQPQHF. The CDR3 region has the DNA TGCGCCAGCAGCTTGGATGGGTCAATTAATCAGCCCCAGCATTTT.